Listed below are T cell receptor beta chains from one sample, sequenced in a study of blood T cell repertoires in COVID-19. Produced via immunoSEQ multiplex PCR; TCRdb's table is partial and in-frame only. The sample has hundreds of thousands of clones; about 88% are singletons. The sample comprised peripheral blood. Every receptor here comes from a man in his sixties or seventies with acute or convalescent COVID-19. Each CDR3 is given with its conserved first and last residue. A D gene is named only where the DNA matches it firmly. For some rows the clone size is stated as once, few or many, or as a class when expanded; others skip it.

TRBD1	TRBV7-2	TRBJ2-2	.	CASSRRGTGDTGELFF	TGTGCCAGCAGTCGACGTGGGACAGGGGACACCGGGGAGCTGTTTTTT
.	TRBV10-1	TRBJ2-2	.	CASSRTGTHNTGELFF	TGCGCCAGCAGTCGTACCGGGACACATAACACCGGGGAGCTGTTTTTT
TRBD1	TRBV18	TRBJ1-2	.	CASSPGTGGFGYTF	TGTGCCAGCTCACCCGGGACAGGGGGCTTTGGCTACACCTTC
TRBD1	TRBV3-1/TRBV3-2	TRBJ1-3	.	CASSQVGTDLYF	TGTGCCAGCAGCCAAGTGGGGACAGACCTATATTTT
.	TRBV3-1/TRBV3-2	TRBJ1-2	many	CASSQLDRFYGYTF	TGTGCCAGCAGCCAACTAGACAGGTTCTATGGCTACACCTTC
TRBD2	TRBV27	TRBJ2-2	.	CASSLFGLAGEDTGELFF	TGTGCCAGCAGTTTATTTGGTCTAGCGGGAGAAGACACCGGGGAGCTGTTTTTT
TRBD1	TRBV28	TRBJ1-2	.	CASRVPGQGASGYTF	TGTGCCAGCAGAGTTCCGGGACAGGGGGCATCTGGCTACACCTTC
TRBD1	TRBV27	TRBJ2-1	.	CASSPGTAYNEQFF	TGTGCCAGCAGTCCCGGGACAGCATACAATGAGCAGTTCTTC
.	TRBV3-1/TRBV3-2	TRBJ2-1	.	CASSPSSRRREQFF	TGTGCCAGCAGCCCCTCCTCTAGGCGCCGTGAGCAGTTCTTC
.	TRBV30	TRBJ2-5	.	CAWTGPNLETQYF	TGTGCCTGGACAGGGCCAAATCTGGAGACCCAGTACTTC
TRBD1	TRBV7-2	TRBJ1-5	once	CASSPTGGRQPQHF	TGTGCCAGCAGCCCGACAGGGGGCAGGCAGCCCCAGCATTTT
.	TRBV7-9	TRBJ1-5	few	CASSKAANQPQHF	TGTGCCAGCAGCAAGGCGGCAAATCAGCCCCAGCATTTT
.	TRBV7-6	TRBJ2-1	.	CASSLQGASSYNEQFF	TGTGCCAGCAGCTTACAAGGGGCGAGCTCCTACAATGAGCAGTTCTTC
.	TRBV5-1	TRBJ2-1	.	CASSLMTASSYNEQFF	TGCGCCAGCAGCTTGATGACAGCGAGCTCCTACAATGAGCAGTTCTTC
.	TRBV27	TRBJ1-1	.	CASRGHPQAEAFF	TGTGCCAGCCGAGGTCATCCACAAGCTGAAGCTTTCTTT
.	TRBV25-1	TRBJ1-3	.	CASSPQAGTGNTIYF	TGTGCCAGCAGTCCCCAGGCGGGGACTGGAAACACCATATATTTT
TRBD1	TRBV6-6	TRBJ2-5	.	CASSPTGMTQYF	TGTGCCAGCAGTCCGACAGGGATGACCCAGTACTTC
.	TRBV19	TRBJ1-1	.	CASSSEQGRVVNTEAFF	TGTGCCAGTAGTAGTGAACAGGGAAGGGTCGTGAACACTGAAGCTTTCTTT
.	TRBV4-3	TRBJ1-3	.	CASSQDRVKGNTIYF	TGCGCCAGCAGCCAAGATAGAGTGAAAGGAAACACCATATATTTT
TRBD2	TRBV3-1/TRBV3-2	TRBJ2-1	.	CASSPNFLISGSGNEQFF	TGTGCCAGCAGCCCCAATTTTCTTATCAGCGGGAGTGGGAATGAGCAGTTCTTC
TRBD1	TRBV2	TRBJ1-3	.	CASSEEGTGGNTIYF	TGTGCCAGCAGTGAAGAGGGGACAGGTGGAAACACCATATATTTT
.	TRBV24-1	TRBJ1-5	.	CATSDTSTYQPQHF	TGTGCCACCAGTGATACGTCGACTTATCAGCCCCAGCATTTT
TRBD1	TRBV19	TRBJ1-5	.	CASSGQVRNQPQHF	TGTGCCAGTAGTGGACAGGTTCGCAATCAGCCCCAGCATTTT
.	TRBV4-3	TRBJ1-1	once	CASSQVPGLMNTEAFF	TGCGCCAGCAGCCAAGTGCCAGGGCTGATGAACACTGAAGCTTTCTTT
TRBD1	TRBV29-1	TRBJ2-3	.	CSVAGTDSTDTQYF	TGCAGCGTTGCCGGGACAGACAGCACAGATACGCAGTATTTT
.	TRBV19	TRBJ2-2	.	CASSILSPSTGELFF	TGTGCCAGTAGTATTCTATCTCCCTCCACCGGGGAGCTGTTTTTT
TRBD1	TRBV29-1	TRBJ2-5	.	CSVSTGVGTQYF	TGCAGCGTTTCGACAGGGGTGGGGACCCAGTACTTC
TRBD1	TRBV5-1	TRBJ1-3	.	CASSLTGDASGNTIYF	TGCGCCAGCAGCTTGACAGGGGATGCCTCTGGAAACACCATATATTTT
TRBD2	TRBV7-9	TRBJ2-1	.	CASSLVRASGSGSKQFF	TGTGCCAGCAGCTTAGTAAGAGCTAGCGGGAGTGGTTCTAAGCAGTTCTTC
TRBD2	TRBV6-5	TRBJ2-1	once	CASSSARSGSNYEQFF	TGTGCCAGCAGTTCCGCCAGGAGCGGGAGTAACTATGAGCAGTTCTTC
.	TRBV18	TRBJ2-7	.	CASSPSTESYEQYF	TGTGCCAGCTCCCCGTCGACAGAATCCTACGAGCAGTACTTC
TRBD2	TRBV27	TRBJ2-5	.	CASSPRLAGGLQETQYF	TGTGCCAGCAGTCCGCGACTAGCGGGGGGTTTACAAGAGACCCAGTACTTC
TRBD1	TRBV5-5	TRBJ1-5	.	CASSFTQGNNQPQHF	TGTGCCAGCAGCTTCACACAGGGGAACAATCAGCCCCAGCATTTT
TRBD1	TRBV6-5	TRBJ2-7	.	CASSVLTGRLYEQYF	TGTGCCAGCAGCGTCCTGACAGGGCGGCTCTACGAGCAGTACTTC
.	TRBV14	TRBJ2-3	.	CASSQAGSDTQYF	TGTGCCAGCAGCCAAGCCGGGTCAGATACGCAGTATTTT
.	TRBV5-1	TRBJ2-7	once	CASGRSDTSYEQYF	TGCGCCAGCGGACGGTCGGACACCTCCTACGAGCAGTACTTC
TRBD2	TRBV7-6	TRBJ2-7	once	CASSSGTSGTSYEQYF	TGTGCCAGCAGCTCCGGGACTAGCGGGACCTCCTACGAGCAGTACTTC